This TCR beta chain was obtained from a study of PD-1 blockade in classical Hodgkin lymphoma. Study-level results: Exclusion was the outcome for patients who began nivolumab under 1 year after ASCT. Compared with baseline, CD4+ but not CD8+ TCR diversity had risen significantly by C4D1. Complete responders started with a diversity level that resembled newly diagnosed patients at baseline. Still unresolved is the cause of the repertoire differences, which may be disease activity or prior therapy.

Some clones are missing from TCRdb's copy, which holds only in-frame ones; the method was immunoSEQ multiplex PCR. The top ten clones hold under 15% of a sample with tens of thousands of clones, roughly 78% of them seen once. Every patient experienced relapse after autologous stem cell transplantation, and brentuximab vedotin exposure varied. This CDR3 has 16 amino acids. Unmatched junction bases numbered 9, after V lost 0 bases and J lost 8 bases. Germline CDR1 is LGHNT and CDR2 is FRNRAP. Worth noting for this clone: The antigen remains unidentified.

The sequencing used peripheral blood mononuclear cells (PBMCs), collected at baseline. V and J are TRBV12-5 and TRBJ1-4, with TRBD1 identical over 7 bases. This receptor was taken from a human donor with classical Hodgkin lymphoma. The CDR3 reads CASGLVPHRGSEKLFF. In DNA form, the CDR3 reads TGTGCTAGTGGTTTGGTACCGCACAGGGGCTCAGAAAAACTGTTTTTT.